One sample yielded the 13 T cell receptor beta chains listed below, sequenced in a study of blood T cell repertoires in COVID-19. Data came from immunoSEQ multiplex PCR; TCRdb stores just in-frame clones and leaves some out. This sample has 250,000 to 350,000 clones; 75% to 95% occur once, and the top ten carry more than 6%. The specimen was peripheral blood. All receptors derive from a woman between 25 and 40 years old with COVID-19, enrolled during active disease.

The CDR3 nucleotides are TGCGCCAGCACAAGTACGGGACAGATGCAAGAGACCCAGTACTTC. It is translated as CASTSTGQMQETQYF. The chain joins TRBV5-1 to TRBJ2-5; TRBD1 matches at 7 bases. Germline V gene sequence: CDR1 SGHRS, CDR2 YFSETQ. This CDR3 has 15 residues. Germline trimming cut 6 bases from V and 2 bases from J; bases unmatched to any gene: 10.

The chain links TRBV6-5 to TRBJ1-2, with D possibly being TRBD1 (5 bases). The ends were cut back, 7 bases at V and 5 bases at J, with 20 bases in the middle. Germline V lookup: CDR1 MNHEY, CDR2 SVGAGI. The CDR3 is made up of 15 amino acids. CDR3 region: CASIISVGVNYGYTF. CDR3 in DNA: TGTGCCAGCATCATATCGGTAGGGGTCAATTATGGCTACACCTTC.

The CDR3 loop reads CASSRSGALNEKLFF. Here the CDR3 DNA reads TGCGCCAGCAGCAGGAGCGGGGCCCTTAATGAAAAACTGTTTTTT. The chain joins TRBV5-1 to TRBJ1-4, with a weak D call TRBD1 (5 bases). Trimming stripped 4 bases from V and 4 bases from J, with 14 bases between. Per germline, CDR1 SGHRS and CDR2 YFSETQ. The CDR3 is 15 residues long.

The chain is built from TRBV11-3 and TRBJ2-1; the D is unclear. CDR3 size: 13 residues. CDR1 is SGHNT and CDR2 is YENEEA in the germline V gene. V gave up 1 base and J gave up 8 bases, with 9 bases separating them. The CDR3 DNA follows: TGTGCCAGCAGCTTAGGGATCAGCGATGAGCAGTTCTTC. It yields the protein CASSLGISDEQFF. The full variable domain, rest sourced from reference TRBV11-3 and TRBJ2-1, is EAGVVQSPRYKIIEKKQPVAFWCNPISGHNTLYWYLQNLGQGPELLIRYENEEAVDDSQLPKDRFSAERLKGVDSTLKIQPAELGDSAVYLCASSLGISDEQFFGPGTRLTVL.

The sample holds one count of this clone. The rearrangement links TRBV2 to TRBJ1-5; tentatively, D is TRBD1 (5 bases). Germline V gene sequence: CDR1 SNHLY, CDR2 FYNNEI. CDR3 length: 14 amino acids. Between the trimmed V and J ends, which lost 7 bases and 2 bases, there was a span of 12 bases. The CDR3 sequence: CASTTQARNQPQHF. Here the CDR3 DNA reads TGTGCCAGCACAACACAGGCCCGCAATCAGCCCCAGCATTTT.

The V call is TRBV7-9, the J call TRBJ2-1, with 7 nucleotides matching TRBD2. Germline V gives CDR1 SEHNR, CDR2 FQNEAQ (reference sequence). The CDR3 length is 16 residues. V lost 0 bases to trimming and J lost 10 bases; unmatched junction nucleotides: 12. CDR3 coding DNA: TGTGCCAGCAGCTTAGCGTTGGCAGGGAGGGAGTGGGAGCAGTTCTTC. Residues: CASSLALAGREWEQFF.

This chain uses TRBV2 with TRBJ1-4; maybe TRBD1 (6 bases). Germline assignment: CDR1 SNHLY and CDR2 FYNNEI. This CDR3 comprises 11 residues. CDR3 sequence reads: CTTGIGEKLFF. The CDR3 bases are TGTACCACAGGGATTGGTGAAAAACTGTTTTTT.

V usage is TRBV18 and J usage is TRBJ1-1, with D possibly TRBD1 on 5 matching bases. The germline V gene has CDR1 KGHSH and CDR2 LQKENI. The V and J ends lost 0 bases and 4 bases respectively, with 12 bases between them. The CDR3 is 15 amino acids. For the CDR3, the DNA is TGTGCCAGCTCACCACCCCGGGGGAAGGGCACTGAAGCTTTCTTT. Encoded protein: CASSPPRGKGTEAFF.

The CDR3 bases are TGTGCCTGCCCGTCGGAGCGTGGCTACACCTTC. It yields the protein CACPSERGYTF. The chain carries TRBV30 and TRBJ1-2; D is uncertain. This CDR3 is built from 11 residues. V was cut by 6 bases and J by 7 bases, with 12 bases left in between. Germline V lookup: CDR1 GTSNPN, CDR2 SVGIG (reference sequence). The variable domain in full, with the rest retrieved from reference TRBV30 and TRBJ1-2, is SQTIHQWPATLVQPVGSPLSLECTVEGTSNPNLYWYRQAAGRGLQLLFYSVGIGQISSEVPQNLSASRPQDRQFILSSKKLLLSDSGFYLCACPSERGYTFGSGTRLTVV.

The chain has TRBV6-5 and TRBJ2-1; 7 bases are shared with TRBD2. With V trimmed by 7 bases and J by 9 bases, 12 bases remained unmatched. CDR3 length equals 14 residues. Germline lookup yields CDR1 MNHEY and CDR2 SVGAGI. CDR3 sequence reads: CASMGREPAIEQFF. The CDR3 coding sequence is TGTGCCAGCATGGGGCGGGAGCCCGCCATTGAGCAGTTCTTC.

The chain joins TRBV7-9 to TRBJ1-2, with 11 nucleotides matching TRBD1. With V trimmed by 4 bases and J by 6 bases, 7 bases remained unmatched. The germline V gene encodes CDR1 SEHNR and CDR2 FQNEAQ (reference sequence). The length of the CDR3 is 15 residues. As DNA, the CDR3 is TGTGCCAGCAGCTATGGGACAGGGGGTTGGGATGGCTACACCTTC. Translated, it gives CASSYGTGGWDGYTF.

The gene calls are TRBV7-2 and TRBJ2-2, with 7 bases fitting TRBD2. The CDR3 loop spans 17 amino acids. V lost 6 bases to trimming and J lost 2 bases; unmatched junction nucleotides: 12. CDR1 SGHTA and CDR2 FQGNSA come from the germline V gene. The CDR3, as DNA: TGTGCCAGCAGTCGACCTCCCGGGACTATAAACACCGGGGAGCTGTTTTTT. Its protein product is CASSRPPGTINTGELFF.

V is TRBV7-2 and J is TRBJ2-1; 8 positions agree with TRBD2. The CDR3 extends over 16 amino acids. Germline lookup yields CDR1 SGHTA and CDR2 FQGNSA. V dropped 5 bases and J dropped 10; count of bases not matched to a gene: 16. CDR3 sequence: CASSPGGQAGVGEQFF. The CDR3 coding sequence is TGTGCCAGCAGCCCGGGGGGGCAAGCGGGAGTGGGAGAGCAGTTCTTC.